This TCR beta chain appears in the sequencing data of a study of TIL therapy for anti-PD-1-resistant metastatic lung cancer. Overall study context: Median tumor PD-L1 proportion score was approximately 5.7%. Tumors carried a median 1.5 non-synonymous mutations per megabase.

Sequencing used immunoSEQ v3. TCRdb's table, derived via immunoSEQ multiplex PCR, lists solely in-frame clones and lacks some. This sample has approximately 53,000 clones, with around 80% found just once. Trimming cost V 7 bases and J 4 bases; bases outside gene matches: 8. The CDR3 runs to 16 residues. The germline gives CDR1 LNHDA, CDR2 SQIVND (reference sequence). Whole-study findings and limits: Patients were highly selected, enriched for treatment-naive, never-smoker and oncogene-addicted cases.

Time point denoted: pre-treatment sample, taken before nivolumab and TIL therapy. Enrollment ran from October 2017 to January 2020. About this clone: Its antigen is currently unknown.

V gene TRBV19 combines with J gene TRBJ2-2; TRBD1 aligns across 11 bases. The starting material was blood, obtained at baseline. This TCR came from a woman aged 25-80 years with non-small cell lung cancer. The CDR3 loop is CASTLAGQGGTGELFF. In DNA form, the CDR3 reads TGTGCCAGTACCCTTGCGGGACAGGGGGGCACCGGGGAGCTGTTTTTT.